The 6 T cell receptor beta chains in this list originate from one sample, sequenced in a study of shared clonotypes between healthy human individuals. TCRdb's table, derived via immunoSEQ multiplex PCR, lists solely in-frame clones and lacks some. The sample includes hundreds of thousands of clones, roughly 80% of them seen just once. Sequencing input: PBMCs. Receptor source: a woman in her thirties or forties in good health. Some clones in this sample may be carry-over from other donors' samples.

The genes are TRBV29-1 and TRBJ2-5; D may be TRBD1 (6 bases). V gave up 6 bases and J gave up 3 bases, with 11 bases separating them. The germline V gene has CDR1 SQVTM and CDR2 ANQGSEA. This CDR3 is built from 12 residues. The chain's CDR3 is CSVDRTEETQYF. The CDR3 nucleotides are TGCAGCGTCGACAGGACGGAAGAGACCCAGTACTTC.

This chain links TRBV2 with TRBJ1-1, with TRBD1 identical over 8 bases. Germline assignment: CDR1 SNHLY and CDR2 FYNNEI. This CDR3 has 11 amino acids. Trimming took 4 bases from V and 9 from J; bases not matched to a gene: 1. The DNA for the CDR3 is TGTGCCAGCAGTGGGACAGGGAAAGCTTTCTTT. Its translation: CASSGTGKAFF.

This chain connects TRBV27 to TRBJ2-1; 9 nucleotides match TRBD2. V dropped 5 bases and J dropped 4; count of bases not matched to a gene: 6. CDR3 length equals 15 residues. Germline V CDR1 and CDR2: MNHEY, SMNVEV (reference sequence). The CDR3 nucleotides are TGTGCCAGCAGTAGGTTGACTAGCGGATACAATGAGCAGTTCTTC. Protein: CASSRLTSGYNEQFF.

CDR3 DNA sequence: TGTGCCAGCAGTCCGCGACAGTTTGGAAACACCATATATTTT. Translating gives CASSPRQFGNTIYF. This chain connects TRBV27 to TRBJ1-3; TRBD1 is a possible D gene (5 bases). Germline CDR1 reads MNHEY; CDR2 reads SMNVEV (reference sequence). This CDR3 region has 14 residues. V was shortened by 5 bases and J by 3 bases, with 11 bases between the two germline ends.

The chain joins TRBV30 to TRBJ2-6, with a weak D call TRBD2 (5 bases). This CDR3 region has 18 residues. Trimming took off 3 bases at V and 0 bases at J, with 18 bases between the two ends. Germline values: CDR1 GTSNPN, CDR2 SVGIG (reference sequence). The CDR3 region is CAWSVPRTRRSGANVLTF. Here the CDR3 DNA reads TGTGCCTGGAGCGTGCCCCGGACTCGACGCTCTGGGGCCAACGTCCTGACTTTC.

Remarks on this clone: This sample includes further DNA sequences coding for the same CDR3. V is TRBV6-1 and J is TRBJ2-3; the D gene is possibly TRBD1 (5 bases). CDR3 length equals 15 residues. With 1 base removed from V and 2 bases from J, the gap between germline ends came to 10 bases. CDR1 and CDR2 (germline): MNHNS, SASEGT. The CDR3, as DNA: TGTGCCAGCAGTGAAGGTGGCAGGGACACAGATACGCAGTATTTT. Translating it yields CASSEGGRDTDTQYF.